Presented here are 26 T cell receptor beta chains from one specimen sequenced in a study of T-cell reconstitution after alpha-beta-depleted transplantation in children (dated by TCRdb to the mid-2010s). The receptor library was made with PCR. The sample was run on an Illumina HiSeq 2500. To normalize quantification of the TCRbeta repertoire, the TCR libraries were built with molecular barcoding that relied on unique molecular identifiers. TCRdb cleaned the public reads at Q25 with fastp, built clones with MiXCR and kept in-frame beta chains. Each entry merges the rows of one CDR3 protein and shows their most common DNA and genes. This sample comprises around 78,000 distinct CDR3 sequences, about 7% of them detected only once. 2% to 3% of the sample belongs to the ten largest clones. Sequences were derived from PBMCs from the stem cell graft donor, sampled from the stem cell graft. The source is a human donor who donated a stem cell graft to a child with acute lymphoblastic leukemia.

This clonotype was seen ten or more times. The genes are TRBV24-1 and TRBJ1-5; D ambiguous. The CDR3 is 12 residues long. V was cut by 5 bases and J by 7 bases, with 8 bases left in between. The V gene's germline CDR1 is KGHDR and CDR2 SFDVKD. The CDR3 region is CATSVGNQPQHF. CDR3 sequence (DNA): TGTGCCACCAGTGTAGGGAACCAGCCCCAGCATTTT.

This clonotype was seen many times. The chain carries TRBV6-1 and TRBJ1-6; D remains ambiguous. Germline CDR1 reads MNHNS; CDR2 reads SASEGT. With 0 bases removed from V and 3 bases from J, the gap between germline ends came to 9 bases. The CDR3 spans 16 residues. The CDR3 reads CASSEARANYNSPLHF. For the CDR3, the DNA is TGTGCCAGCAGTGAAGCGCGGGCGAACTATAATTCACCCCTCCACTTT.

The chain has TRBV20-1 and TRBJ2-7; TRBD2 matches at 9 bases. Looked up from germline, CDR1 is DFQATT and CDR2 is SNEGSKA (reference sequence). V shed 4 bases and J 2 bases; nucleotides not matched to a gene: 6. This CDR3 is 14 amino acids long. The CDR3, as DNA: TGCAGTGCTACGACTAGCGGAGGACCCTACGAGCAGTACTTC. It codes for CSATTSGGPYEQYF.

The V and J genes are TRBV27 and TRBJ1-4; 7 nucleotides line up with TRBD1. Germline V gives CDR1 MNHEY, CDR2 SMNVEV (reference sequence). This CDR3 has 12 amino acids. V lost 5 bases and J lost 12; bases outside the gene matches: 6. DNA of the CDR3: TGTGCCAGCAGTAAACAGGGGCTTGAACTGTTTTTT. This translates into CASSKQGLELFF.

In its sample, this clonotype was seen a few times. The chain recombines TRBV4-2 with TRBJ2-3; D is ambiguous. The CDR3 contains 14 residues. V lost 0 bases, J lost 6 bases, and 10 bases lay in between. The germline gives CDR1 LGHNA, CDR2 YNFKEQ. DNA for the CDR3: TGTGCCAGCAGCCAAGATCAAACACGGGATACGCAGTATTTT. Translating it yields CASSQDQTRDTQYF.

This clonotype has a handful of counts. The chain uses TRBV20-1 and TRBJ2-1; the D is unclear. V dropped 6 bases and J dropped 8 bases, with 8 bases sitting between them. The germline CDR1 and CDR2 sequences are DFQATT and SNEGSKA (reference sequence). This CDR3 comprises 10 residues. CDR3 sequence: CSALTYEQFF. The DNA for the CDR3 is TGCAGTGCCCTCACCTATGAGCAGTTCTTC.

This clonotype has at least ten counts. The chain has TRBV4-2 and TRBJ2-1; 10 bases line up with TRBD2. The germline V gene has CDR1 LGHNA and CDR2 YNFKEQ. This CDR3 has 17 residues. V lost 2 bases and J lost 8; bases outside the gene matches: 12. The chain's CDR3 is CASSQKGSSGGFDEQFF. The CDR3 nucleotides are TGTGCCAGCAGCCAAAAAGGAAGTAGCGGGGGGTTTGATGAGCAGTTCTTC.

Ten or more counts support this clonotype. This chain links TRBV9 with TRBJ1-5; perhaps TRBD1 as D (5 bases). Deletions cut 4 bases from V and 1 base from J, with 6 bases between. This CDR3 region has 13 residues. Looked up from germline, CDR1 is SGDLS and CDR2 is YYNGEE. The CDR3 region is CASSRDSNQPQHF. Here the CDR3 DNA reads TGTGCCAGCAGCCGGGACAGCAATCAGCCCCAGCATTTT.

The chain is built from TRBV6-1 and TRBJ2-3; 8 bases match TRBD2. V was pared by 10 bases and J by 1 base, with 10 bases of the junction left unmatched. The germline V gene encodes CDR1 MNHNS and CDR2 SASEGT. This CDR3 is 15 amino acids long. The CDR3 DNA follows: TGTGCCATCACCAGACTAGCGCCAGGCACAGATACGCAGTATTTT. Translating it yields CAITRLAPGTDTQYF.

At least ten counts were recorded for this clonotype. The chain recombines TRBV28 with TRBJ2-4; D possibly corresponds to TRBD1 (7 bases). V lost 7 bases and J 5 bases, leaving 18 bases between the germline ends. This CDR3 contains 15 residues. In germline, CDR1 is MDHEN, CDR2 SYDVKM. CDR3 loop: CASKSIDREENIQYF. Written as DNA, the CDR3 is TGTGCCAGCAAATCAATAGACAGGGAGGAAAACATTCAGTACTTC.

This clonotype has at least ten counts. This sequence joins TRBV9 and TRBJ2-3; TRBD2 aligns across 8 bases. CDR3 length equals 16 residues. The germline V gene has CDR1 SGDLS and CDR2 YYNGEE. J was trimmed by 4 bases and V by 3 bases; bases with no gene match: 10. The CDR3 DNA reads TGTGCCAGCAGCGCCCGAAGTAGCGGGGCCCCAGATACGCAGTATTTT. Its protein product is CASSARSSGAPDTQYF.

The V and J genes are TRBV19 and TRBJ2-7; TRBD1 agrees at 8 bases. This CDR3 has 14 amino acids. From germline, CDR1 is LNHDA and CDR2 SQIVND (reference sequence). Trimming at V came to 4 bases and at J to 6 bases, leaving 8 bases not matched to a gene. For the CDR3, the DNA is TGTGCCAGTAGTACCGGACAGGGTCTGGGCGAGCAGTACTTC. It codes for CASSTGQGLGEQYF.

This clonotype came up many times. The chain couples TRBV4-3 to TRBJ2-7; a weak D match, TRBD1 (5 bases). V was cut by 0 bases and J by 4 bases, with 13 bases left in between. Germline assignment: CDR1 LGHNA and CDR2 YSLEER. The CDR3 is 15 residues long. CDR3 region: CASSQDFDSWYEQYF. CDR3 sequence (DNA): TGCGCCAGCAGCCAAGATTTCGACAGTTGGTACGAGCAGTACTTC.

This chain links TRBV20-1 with TRBJ2-1, with 14 nucleotides matching TRBD2. The CDR3 has 14 amino acids. Germline CDR1 DFQATT, CDR2 SNEGSKA (reference sequence). Unmatched junction bases numbered 5, after V lost 6 bases and J lost 7 bases. This CDR3 reads CSAEGLAGVNEQFF. The CDR3 DNA is TGCAGTGCCGAGGGACTAGCGGGGGTTAATGAGCAGTTCTTC.

This clonotype was seen at least ten times. The gene calls are TRBV2 and TRBJ1-6, with TRBD1 matching 7 bases. The CDR3 length is 14 residues. The ends lost 2 bases at V and 7 bases at J; junction bases unmatched: 2. Per the germline V gene, CDR1 is SNHLY and CDR2 is FYNNEI. The CDR3 sequence: CASSEPGQNSPLHF. The CDR3 nucleotides are TGTGCCAGCAGTGAACCGGGACAGAATTCACCCCTCCACTTT.

This clonotype was recorded at least ten times. The chain combines TRBV5-1 with TRBJ2-3; D gene unclear. The CDR3 is made up of 12 amino acids. Germline assignment: CDR1 SGHRS and CDR2 YFSETQ. Trimming left V 1 base short and J 2 bases short, with 2 bases between. The CDR3 region has the DNA TGCGCCAGCAGCTTGACCACAGATACGCAGTATTTT. Translation: CASSLTTDTQYF.

J is TRBJ1-6 and V is TRBV7-2; TRBD1 agrees at 8 bases. The CDR3 runs to 15 residues. V lost 5 bases and J lost 6; bases outside the gene matches: 6. In germline, CDR1 is SGHTA, CDR2 FQGNSA. CDR3 nucleotide sequence: TGTGCCAGCAGCCTGACAGGGGACGGTAATTCACCCCTCCACTTT. It codes for CASSLTGDGNSPLHF.

There are many counts of this clonotype. The J gene is TRBJ2-7, the V gene TRBV24-1; D remains ambiguous. Trimming left V 3 bases short and J 7 bases short, with 12 bases between. From germline, CDR1 is KGHDR and CDR2 SFDVKD. This CDR3 region has 13 residues. In nucleotides, the CDR3 is TGTGCCACCAGTGATCCCCACTCGGGTGAGCAGTACTTC. It specifies CATSDPHSGEQYF.

The chain uses TRBV27 and TRBJ2-3; TRBD1 or TRBD2 may be the D gene (5 bases each). CDR3 length: 13 residues. V was shortened by 4 bases and J by 7 bases, with 12 bases between the two germline ends. Germline V gene lookup returns CDR1 MNHEY and CDR2 SMNVEV (reference sequence). In DNA, the CDR3 is TGTGCCAGCAGTTGGGACCTTGATAATACGCAGTATTTT. It yields the protein CASSWDLDNTQYF.

In this sample, this clonotype turned up many times. The chain couples TRBV10-3 to TRBJ2-3; no firm D call. The V gene's germline CDR1 is ENHRY and CDR2 SYGVKD. The CDR3 runs to 12 residues. V lost 8 bases, J lost 0 bases, and 6 bases lay in between. The CDR3 loop reads CAISESTDTQYF. CDR3 DNA: TGTGCCATCTCTGAGAGCACAGATACGCAGTATTTT.

This clonotype turned up a few times. This chain uses TRBV12-3 or TRBV12-4 with TRBJ2-3; D is undetermined. The V gene lost 1 base and the J gene lost 3 bases, with 14 bases spanning the gap. CDR3 size: 16 residues. In nucleotides, the CDR3 is TGTGCCAGCAGTTTAGTAGTCCACCGTTTGACAGATACGCAGTATTTT. It translates to CASSLVVHRLTDTQYF.

This clonotype was picked up many times. V is TRBV6-5 and J is TRBJ1-1; D might be TRBD1 (5 bases). CDR1 is MNHEY and CDR2 is SVGAGI in the germline V gene. Trimming took off 5 bases at V and 2 bases at J, with 15 bases between the two ends. The CDR3 is 15 residues long. CDR3 in amino acids: CASSPSGLTNTEAFF. The CDR3 DNA sequence: TGTGCCAGCAGTCCCTCGGGACTAACAAACACTGAAGCTTTCTTT.

This clonotype was seen repeatedly, ten times or more. The chain combines TRBV29-1 with TRBJ1-1; possibly TRBD1 for D (5 bases). The germline gives CDR1 SQVTM, CDR2 ANQGSEA. The CDR3 has 13 amino acids. Trimming removed 4 bases at V and 1 base at J, with 10 bases between. The CDR3: CSVVGGWNTEAFF. The CDR3 DNA sequence: TGCAGCGTTGTGGGGGGATGGAACACTGAAGCTTTCTTT.

This clonotype was found many times. The chain links TRBV7-8 to TRBJ2-3, with D unresolved. Germline CDR1 is SGHVS and CDR2 is FQNEAQ. The CDR3 is 12 amino acids. Between the trimmed V and J ends, which lost 6 bases and 3 bases, there was a span of 7 bases. The CDR3, as DNA: TGTGCCAGCAGTCCACGGACAGATACGCAGTATTTT. It yields the protein CASSPRTDTQYF.

V usage is TRBV7-2 and J usage is TRBJ2-3; 8 nucleotides line up with TRBD2. Germline loops: CDR1 SGHTA, CDR2 FQGNSA. The CDR3 is 15 residues long. The V segment lost 1 base and the J segment 4 bases; nucleotides outside the gene matches: 4. CDR3 coding DNA: TGTGCCAGCAGCTTAGACGGGGGGGCTTCAGATACGCAGTATTTT. Translated: CASSLDGGASDTQYF.

This clonotype was counted ten times or more. The chain combines TRBV25-1 with TRBJ2-2; TRBD1 agrees at 10 bases. Germline V CDR1 and CDR2: MGHDK, SYGVNS. The CDR3 has 16 residues. Trimming cost V 2 bases and J 3 bases; bases outside gene matches: 3. The CDR3 sequence: CASSERGTGDTGELFF. In nucleotides, the CDR3 is TGTGCCAGCAGTGAACGCGGGACAGGGGACACCGGGGAGCTGTTTTTT. Full variable domain (outside the CDR3, taken from reference TRBV25-1 and TRBJ2-2): EADIYQTPRYLVIGTGKKITLECSQTMGHDKMYWYQQDPGMELHLIHYSYGVNSTEKGDLSSESTVSRIRTEHFPLTLESARPSHTSQYLCASSERGTGDTGELFFGEGSRLTVL.